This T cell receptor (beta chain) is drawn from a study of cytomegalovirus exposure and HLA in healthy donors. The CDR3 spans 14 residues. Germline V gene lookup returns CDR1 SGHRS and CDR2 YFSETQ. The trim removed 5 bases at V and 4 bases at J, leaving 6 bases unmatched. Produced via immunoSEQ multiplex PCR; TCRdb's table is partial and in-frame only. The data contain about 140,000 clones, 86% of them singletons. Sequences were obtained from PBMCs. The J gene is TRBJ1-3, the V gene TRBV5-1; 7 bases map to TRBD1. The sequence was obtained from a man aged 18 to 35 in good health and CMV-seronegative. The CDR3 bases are TGCGCCAGCAGTAAGGGGGCATCGGGAAACACCATATATTTT. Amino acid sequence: CASSKGASGNTIYF.